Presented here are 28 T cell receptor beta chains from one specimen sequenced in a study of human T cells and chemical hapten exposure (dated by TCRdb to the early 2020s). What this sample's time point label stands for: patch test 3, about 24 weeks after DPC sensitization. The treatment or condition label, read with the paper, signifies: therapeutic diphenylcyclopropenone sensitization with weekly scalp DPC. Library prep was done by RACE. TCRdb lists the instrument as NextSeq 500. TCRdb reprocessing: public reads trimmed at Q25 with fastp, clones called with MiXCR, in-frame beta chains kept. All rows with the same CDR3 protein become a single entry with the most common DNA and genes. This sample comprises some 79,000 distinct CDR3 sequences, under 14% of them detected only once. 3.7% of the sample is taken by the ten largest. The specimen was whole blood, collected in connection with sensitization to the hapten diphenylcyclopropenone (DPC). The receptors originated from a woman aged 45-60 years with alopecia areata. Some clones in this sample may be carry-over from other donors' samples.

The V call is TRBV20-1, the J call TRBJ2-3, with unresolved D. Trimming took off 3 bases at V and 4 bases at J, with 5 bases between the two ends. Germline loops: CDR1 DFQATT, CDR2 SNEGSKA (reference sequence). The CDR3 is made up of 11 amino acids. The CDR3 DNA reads TGCAGTGCTAGGATGGCAGATACGCAGTATTTT. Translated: CSARMADTQYF.

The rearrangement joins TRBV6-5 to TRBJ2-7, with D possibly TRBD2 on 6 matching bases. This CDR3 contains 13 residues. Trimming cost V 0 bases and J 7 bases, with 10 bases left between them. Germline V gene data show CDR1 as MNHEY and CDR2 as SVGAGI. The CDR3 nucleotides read TGTGCCAGCAGTTACTCAGGGGACTGGGAGCAGTACTTC. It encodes CASSYSGDWEQYF.

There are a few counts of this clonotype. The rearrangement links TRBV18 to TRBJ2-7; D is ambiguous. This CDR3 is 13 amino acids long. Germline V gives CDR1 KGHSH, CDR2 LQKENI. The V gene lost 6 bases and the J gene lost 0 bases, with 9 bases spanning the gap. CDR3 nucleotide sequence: TGTGCCAGCTCCTCGGCAGACTCCTACGAGCAGTACTTC. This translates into CASSSADSYEQYF.

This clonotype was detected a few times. CDR3 in amino acids: CASSHSGQAQGQYF. The DNA of the CDR3 is TGTGCCAGCAGCCACTCGGGACAAGCTCAGGGGCAGTACTTC. This chain links TRBV14 with TRBJ2-7; D is perhaps TRBD1 (6 bases). CDR1 and CDR2 (germline): SGHDN, FVKESK. The CDR3 covers 14 residues. Trimming took 3 bases from V and 9 from J, leaving 18 bases between them.

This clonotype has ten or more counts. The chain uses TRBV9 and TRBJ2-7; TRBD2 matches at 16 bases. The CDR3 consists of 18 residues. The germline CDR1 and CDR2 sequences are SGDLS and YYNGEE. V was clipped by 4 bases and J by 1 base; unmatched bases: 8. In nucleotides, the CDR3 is TGTGCCAGCAGCCCCGGGACTAGCGGGAGGGAGGTATCCTACGAGCAGTACTTC. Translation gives CASSPGTSGREVSYEQYF.

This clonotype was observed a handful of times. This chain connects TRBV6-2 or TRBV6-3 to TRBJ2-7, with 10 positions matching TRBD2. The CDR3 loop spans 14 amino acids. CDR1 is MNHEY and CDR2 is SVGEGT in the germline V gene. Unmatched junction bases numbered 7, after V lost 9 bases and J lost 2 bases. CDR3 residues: CASDLAGGAYEQYF. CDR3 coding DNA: TGTGCCAGTGACTTAGCGGGAGGAGCCTACGAGCAGTACTTC.

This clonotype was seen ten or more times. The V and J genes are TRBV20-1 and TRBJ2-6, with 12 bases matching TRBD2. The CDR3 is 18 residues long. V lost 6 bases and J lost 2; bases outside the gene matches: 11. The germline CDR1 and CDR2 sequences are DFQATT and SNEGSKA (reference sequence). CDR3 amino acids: CSARASGRAVTGANVLTF. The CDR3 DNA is TGCAGTGCGCGGGCTAGCGGGAGGGCCGTCACTGGGGCCAACGTCCTGACTTTC.

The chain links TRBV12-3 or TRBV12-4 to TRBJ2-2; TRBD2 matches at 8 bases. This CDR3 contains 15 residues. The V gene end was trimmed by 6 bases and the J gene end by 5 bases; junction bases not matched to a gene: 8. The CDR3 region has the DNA TGTGCCAGCAGCTCCGGGACTAGTAGGACCGGGGAGCTGTTTTTT. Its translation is CASSSGTSRTGELFF.

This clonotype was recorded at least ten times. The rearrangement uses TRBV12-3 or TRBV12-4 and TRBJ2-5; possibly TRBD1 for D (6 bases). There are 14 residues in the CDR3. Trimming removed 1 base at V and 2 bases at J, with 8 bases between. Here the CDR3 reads CASSLGTVQETQYF. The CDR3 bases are TGTGCCAGCAGTTTAGGGACAGTTCAAGAGACCCAGTACTTC.

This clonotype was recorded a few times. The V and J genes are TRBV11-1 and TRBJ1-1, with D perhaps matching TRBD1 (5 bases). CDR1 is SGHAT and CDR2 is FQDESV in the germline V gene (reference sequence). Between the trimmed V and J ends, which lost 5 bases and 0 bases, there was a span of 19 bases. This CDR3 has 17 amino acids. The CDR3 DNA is TGTGCCAGCAGCCCCTACCCAGGGCAGCCCATGAACACTGAAGCTTTCTTT. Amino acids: CASSPYPGQPMNTEAFF.

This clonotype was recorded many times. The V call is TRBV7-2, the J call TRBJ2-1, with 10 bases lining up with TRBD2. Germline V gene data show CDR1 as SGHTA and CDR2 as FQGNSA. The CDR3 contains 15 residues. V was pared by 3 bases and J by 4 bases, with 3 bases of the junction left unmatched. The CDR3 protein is CASSFKAGGYNEQFF. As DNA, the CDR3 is TGTGCCAGCAGCTTTAAAGCGGGAGGGTACAATGAGCAGTTCTTC.

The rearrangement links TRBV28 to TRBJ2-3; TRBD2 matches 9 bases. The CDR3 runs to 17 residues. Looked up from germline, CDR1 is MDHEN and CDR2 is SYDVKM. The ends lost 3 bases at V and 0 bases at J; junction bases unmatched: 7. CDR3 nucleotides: TGTGCCAGCAGTTTTCCTAGCGGGATAACTAGCACAGATACGCAGTATTTT. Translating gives CASSFPSGITSTDTQYF.

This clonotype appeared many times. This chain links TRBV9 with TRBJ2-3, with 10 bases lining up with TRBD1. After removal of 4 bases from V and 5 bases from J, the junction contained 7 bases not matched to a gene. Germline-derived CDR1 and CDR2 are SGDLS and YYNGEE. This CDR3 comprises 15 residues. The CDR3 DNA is TGTGCCAGCAGCCCCCCTGGACAGGGGGAAGATACGCAGTATTTT. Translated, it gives CASSPPGQGEDTQYF.

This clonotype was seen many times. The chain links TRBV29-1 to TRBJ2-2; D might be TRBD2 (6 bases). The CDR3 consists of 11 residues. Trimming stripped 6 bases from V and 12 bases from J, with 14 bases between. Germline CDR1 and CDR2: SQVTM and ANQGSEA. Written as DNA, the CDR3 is TGCAGCGTGGGGTTAGGGAGGAAGCTGTTTTTT. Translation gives CSVGLGRKLFF.

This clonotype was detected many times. In DNA, the CDR3 is TGCAGCGTTGGGGGGAGACTAGCGGCCAGCGACGAGCAGTACTTC. Its translation is CSVGGRLAASDEQYF. The chain links TRBV29-1 to TRBJ2-7; TRBD2 aligns across 9 bases. Germline CDR1 SQVTM, CDR2 ANQGSEA. Trimming cost V 4 bases and J 5 bases; bases outside gene matches: 12. The CDR3 is 15 amino acids.

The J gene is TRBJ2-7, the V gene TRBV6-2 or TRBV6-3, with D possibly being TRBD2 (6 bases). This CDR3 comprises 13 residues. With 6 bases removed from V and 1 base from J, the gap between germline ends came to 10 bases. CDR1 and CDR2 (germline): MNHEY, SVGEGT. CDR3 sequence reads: CASSRTTSYEQYF. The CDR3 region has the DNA TGTGCCAGCAGCAGGACTACTTCCTACGAGCAGTACTTC.

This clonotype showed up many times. CDR3 DNA sequence: TGTGCCACCAGACCCACAGCCGGGACTAAAATGCTTTCCAACACCGGGGAGCTGTTTTTT. It encodes CATRPTAGTKMLSNTGELFF. The rearrangement uses TRBV15 and TRBJ2-2; 7 bases map to TRBD2. The CDR3 is 20 amino acids. Trimming cost V 6 bases and J 2 bases; bases outside gene matches: 21. CDR1 is LNHNV, CDR2 YYDKDF, per germline (reference sequence).

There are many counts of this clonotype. The CDR3 loop is CSVTTGAREQFF. In DNA, the CDR3 is TGCAGCGTTACGACAGGGGCCAGAGAGCAGTTCTTC. The chain recombines TRBV29-1 with TRBJ2-1; TRBD1 agrees at 8 bases. Germline CDR1 reads SQVTM; CDR2 reads ANQGSEA. The CDR3 runs to 12 residues. J lost 10 bases, V lost 5 bases, and 7 bases had no gene match.

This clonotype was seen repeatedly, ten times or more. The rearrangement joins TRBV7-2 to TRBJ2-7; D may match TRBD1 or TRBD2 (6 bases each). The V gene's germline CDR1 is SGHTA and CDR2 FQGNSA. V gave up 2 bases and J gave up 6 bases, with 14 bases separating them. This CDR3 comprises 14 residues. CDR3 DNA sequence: TGTGCCAGCAGCTTACCGGGAGCGACAGGCGAGCAGTACTTC. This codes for CASSLPGATGEQYF.

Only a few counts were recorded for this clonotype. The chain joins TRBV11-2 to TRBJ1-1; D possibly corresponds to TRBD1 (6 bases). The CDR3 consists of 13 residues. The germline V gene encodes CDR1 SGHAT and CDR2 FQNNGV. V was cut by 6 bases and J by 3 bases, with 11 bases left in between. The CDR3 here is CASSDQGYTEAFF. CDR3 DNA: TGTGCCAGCAGTGATCAGGGGTACACTGAAGCTTTCTTT.

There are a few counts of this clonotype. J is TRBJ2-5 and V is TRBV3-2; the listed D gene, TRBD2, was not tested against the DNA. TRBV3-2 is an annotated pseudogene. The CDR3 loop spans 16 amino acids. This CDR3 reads CASSLDGGEGQETQYF. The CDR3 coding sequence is TGTGCCAGCAGTCTCGACGGAGGCGAGGGCCAAGAGACCCAGTACTTC.

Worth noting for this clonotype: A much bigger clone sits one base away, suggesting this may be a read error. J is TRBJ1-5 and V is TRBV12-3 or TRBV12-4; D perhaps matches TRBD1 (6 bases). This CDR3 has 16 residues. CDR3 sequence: CVSSKAGTPSNQPQHF. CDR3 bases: TGTGTCAGCAGCAAAGCCGGGACACCGAGCAATCAGCCCCAGCATTTT.

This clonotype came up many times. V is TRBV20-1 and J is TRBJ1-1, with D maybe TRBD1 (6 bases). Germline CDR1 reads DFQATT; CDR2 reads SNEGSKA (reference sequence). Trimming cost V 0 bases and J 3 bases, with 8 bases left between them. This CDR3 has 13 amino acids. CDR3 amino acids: CSARDPGDTEAFF. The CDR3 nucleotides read TGCAGTGCTAGAGATCCAGGGGACACTGAAGCTTTCTTT.

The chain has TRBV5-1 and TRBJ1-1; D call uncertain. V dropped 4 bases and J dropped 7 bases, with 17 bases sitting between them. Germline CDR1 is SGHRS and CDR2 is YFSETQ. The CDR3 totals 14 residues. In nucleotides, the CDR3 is TGCGCCAGCAGCCCTGTGGTCGGTAATGGTGAAGCTTTCTTT. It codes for CASSPVVGNGEAFF.

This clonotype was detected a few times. The CDR3 region is CASSGGQRFSGANVLTF. The CDR3 nucleotides are TGTGCCAGCTCCGGTGGACAGCGTTTCTCTGGGGCCAACGTCCTGACTTTC. This chain links TRBV14 with TRBJ2-6; D perhaps matches TRBD1 (6 bases). The length of the CDR3 is 17 residues. V gave up 8 bases and J gave up 0 bases, with 17 bases separating them. Looked up from germline, CDR1 is SGHDN and CDR2 is FVKESK.

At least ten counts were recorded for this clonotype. Here the CDR3 DNA reads TGCGCCAGCAGCTTACGACAGGGGGACCAGCCCCAGCATTTT. Translation: CASSLRQGDQPQHF. The chain couples TRBV5-1 to TRBJ1-5; 9 bases map to TRBD1. Germline assignment: CDR1 SGHRS and CDR2 YFSETQ. The V segment lost 2 bases and the J segment 7 bases; nucleotides outside the gene matches: 4. There are 14 residues in the CDR3.

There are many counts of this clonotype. In DNA, the CDR3 is TGTGCCAGCAGTGACCAGGGCGACTTTTATCAGCCCCAGCATTTT. This translates into CASSDQGDFYQPQHF. V is TRBV6-1 and J is TRBJ1-5, with D maybe TRBD1 (5 bases). V lost 3 bases, J lost 5 bases, and 14 bases lay in between. The CDR3 is made up of 15 amino acids. CDR1 and CDR2 (germline): MNHNS, SASEGT.

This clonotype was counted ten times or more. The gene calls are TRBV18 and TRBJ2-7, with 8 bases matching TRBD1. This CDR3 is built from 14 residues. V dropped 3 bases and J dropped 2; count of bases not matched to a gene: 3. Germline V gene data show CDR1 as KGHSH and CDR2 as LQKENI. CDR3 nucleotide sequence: TGTGCCAGCTCACCCGGGACAGGTACCTACGAGCAGTACTTC. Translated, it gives CASSPGTGTYEQYF.